The 2 T cell receptor beta chains below come from one sample, sequenced in a study of blood T cell repertoires in COVID-19. The method was immunoSEQ multiplex PCR; TCRdb's version includes in-frame clones alone and lacks a portion of them. The data show fewer than 500,000 clones, roughly 87% seen once. The sample consisted of PBMCs or T cells enriched from blood (not recorded which). These receptors were collected from a woman aged 18 to 35 who had recovered from COVID-19.

This chain connects TRBV19 to TRBJ1-1; D may be TRBD1 (5 bases). Germline CDR1 and CDR2: LNHDA and SQIVND (reference sequence). This CDR3 region has 14 residues. Trimming left V 4 bases short and J 0 bases short, with 9 bases between. The CDR3, as DNA: TGTGCCAGTAGTAAGGGGAACTTGAACACTGAAGCTTTCTTT. Amino acid sequence: CASSKGNLNTEAFF.

The CDR3 here is CASSPGDSTYEQYF. The CDR3 DNA reads as TGTGCCAGCAGCCCCGGGGACAGTACCTACGAGCAGTACTTC. The chain couples TRBV7-9 to TRBJ2-7; 7 bases are shared with TRBD1. Germline trimming cut 5 bases from V and 2 bases from J; bases unmatched to any gene: 6. The CDR3 runs to 14 residues. Germline CDR1 and CDR2: SEHNR and FQNEAQ (reference sequence).